The present T cell receptor beta chain was sequenced within a study of T cell responses to AZD1222 COVID-19 vaccine (dated by TCRdb to the early 2020s). In the study overall: TCR sequencing covered 230 or so trial participants: roughly 200 given two doses of AZD1222 and approximately 25 given two doses of MenACWY control vaccine. Trial participants were enrolled by age into 18-55, 56-69 and 70-plus year subgroups, with roughly 160, 29 and 62 TCR-sequenced participants respectively.

The CDR3, from cysteine to phenylalanine, totals 15 residues. Just CDR3 DNA is preserved here, 45 bases in frame from base 1. CDR1 LNHDA and CDR2 SQIVND are derived from the germline V gene (reference sequence). For this chain, trimming is 6 bases at the V end and 4 bases at the J end, and the number of junction bases without a gene match is 9. To note about this clone: Its antigen is currently not known. One base away there is no much larger clone; base qualities are not given.

The CDR3 regions of human TCRbeta chains were analyzed by immunosequencing. The authors processed their data as follows. TCRs in the repertoires were matched against a reference library of SARS-CoV-2-specific TCRs that had been generated with the MIRA antigen-specificity platform. Breadth meant the fraction of unique TCRs that were SARS-CoV-2-associated, whereas depth meant the fraction of total T cells that were SARS-CoV-2-associated. Using the MIRA data, each spike-specific TCR was assigned both to the spike region to which the TCR was reactive and to a CD4 or CD8 class. Log10-transformed breadth and depth values were compared by one-way ANOVA with Sidak's multiple comparisons tests. TCRdb mirrors the immuneACCESS table, restricted to in-frame sequences. Some clones are absent from its copies; in checked studies, under half trace to an unresolved V gene, and the reason for the others is unknown. The V and J calls and clone size were taken over from that table, and D and trimming were inferred from the DNA. The sample data list roughly 160,000 clones, and 92% of these were observed just once. The ten largest clonotypes hold 1.3% of the sample.

Results and caveats for the whole study, not just this receptor: Because no samples from the day 14 peak response were available, repertoires could be characterized only after the peak T cell response. Reportedly, close to half of the unique spike-specific TCRs recognized epitopes lying outside the regions that are mutated in the B.1.351 and B.1.1.7 variants. Participants were mostly white British and included more females than males, and it was suggested by the authors that clonal diversity may have been underestimated. CD4 TCRs associated with the vaccine covered the entire spike protein, and the dominant responses were in regions 160-218 and 743-854. In the small 56-69-year group, the increase in depth fell short of significance, most likely because of low power. Conclusions about previously exposed vaccinees are limited, since just a handful of AZD1222 recipients were seropositive for SARS-CoV-2 at baseline. After two AZD1222 doses, both the breadth and the depth of spike-specific TCRs were significantly higher than at day 0 and than in MenACWY recipients.

The time point label of this sample denotes: about 28 days (+/-7) after the second vaccine dose. AZD1222 recipients with second doses at about 4 weeks or about 12 weeks were pooled, because spike-specific TCR depth and breadth did not differ between schedules. Vaccinee samples came from UK trials COV001 and COV002, including a single-blind randomized controlled phase 2/3 trial of AZD1222 (ChAdOx1 nCoV-19) in healthy adults. For TCRbeta chain sequencing, PBMC samples from trial participants were taken at day 0 and at day 28 after the second dose. The sample was peripheral blood, taken 28 days after the second AZD1222 dose. The sequence derives from an adult who received the AZD1222 COVID-19 vaccine. The chain links TRBV19 with TRBJ1-2, with 9 middle bases fitting TRBD1. The CDR3 region reads CASSLTGGRGYGYTF. The sequenced DNA is TGTGCCAGTAGCTTGACAGGGGGACGCGGCTATGGCTACACCTTC. The CDR3 plus the reference TRBV19 and TRBJ1-2 genes for the other parts give the full variable domain: DGGITQSPKYLFRKEGQNVTLSCEQNLNHDAMYWYRQDPGQGLRLIYYSQIVNDFQKGDIAEGYSVSREKKESFPLTVTSAQKNPTAFYLCASSLTGGRGYGYTFGSGTRLTVV.